The 26 T cell receptor beta chains below all came from one sample that was sequenced in a study of cytomegalovirus exposure and HLA in healthy donors. PCR was performed using 60 Vbeta and 13 Jbeta primers. Clones were read by immunoSEQ multiplex PCR, and TCRdb kept only the in-frame ones, dropping some. The sample lists 40,000 to 55,000 clones, approximately 65% occurring once. What was sequenced was PBMCs. The origin of the receptors is a man younger than 45 in good health and CMV-seronegative.

This clone was detected a few times. In this CDR3 the conserved last residue, phenylalanine or tryptophan, is missing, so a read error is likely. No DNA is shown, since the ends of the CDR3 on it are uncertain; the CDR3 is the one TCRdb lists. The genes are TRBV30 and TRBJ1-2; the table's D call TRBD1 went unverified against the DNA. The V gene's germline CDR1 is GTSNPN and CDR2 SVGIG (reference sequence). Inclusive of both ends, the CDR3 amounts to 12 amino acids. The CDR3 reads CAWRLGVGGYTV.

V gene TRBV4-2 combines with J gene TRBJ2-1, with TRBD2 matching over 8 bases. J lost 7 bases, V lost 2 bases, and 4 bases had no gene match. The CDR3 contains 14 residues. Germline lookup yields CDR1 LGHNA and CDR2 YNFKEQ. CDR3 sequence reads: CASSQTGTRNEQFF. In DNA, the CDR3 is TGTGCCAGCAGCCAAACCGGGACTAGGAATGAGCAGTTCTTC.

The chain links TRBV4-1 to TRBJ2-3; TRBD2 aligns across 7 bases. This CDR3 is 16 amino acids long. Germline V lookup: CDR1 MGHRA, CDR2 YSYEKL. V trimming: 6 bases; J trimming: 3 bases; junction bases outside the gene matches: 12. CDR3 coding DNA: TGCGCCAGCAGTCGGGAGGCGGCTTTACGAACAGATACGCAGTATTTT. It specifies CASSREAALRTDTQYF.

The J gene is TRBJ2-1, the V gene TRBV9; D remains ambiguous. The V gene's germline CDR1 is SGDLS and CDR2 YYNGEE. The CDR3 sequence is 13 residues long. V gave up 3 bases and J gave up 3 bases, with 7 bases separating them. The CDR3 is CASSGHSYNEQFF. Written as DNA, the CDR3 is TGTGCCAGCAGCGGACACAGCTACAATGAGCAGTTCTTC.

The chain joins TRBV11-2 to TRBJ2-1; 11 bases align to TRBD2. CDR1 and CDR2 from the germline V gene are SGHAT and FQNNGV. The CDR3 spans 16 residues. The V segment lost 1 base and the J segment 4 bases; nucleotides outside the gene matches: 3. CDR3 in DNA: TGTGCCAGCAGCTTAGGGCTAGCGGGAGGATACAATGAGCAGTTCTTC. This encodes CASSLGLAGGYNEQFF.

The chain links TRBV10-1 to TRBJ1-1; D unresolved. Germline-derived CDR1 and CDR2 are WNHNN and SYGVQD (reference sequence). The V end lost 5 bases, the J end lost 3 bases, and 10 bases lay between the germline ends. The CDR3 totals 13 residues. DNA of the CDR3: TGCGCCAGCAGTAAAACGCGGGACACTGAAGCTTTCTTT. Protein: CASSKTRDTEAFF.

This chain joins TRBV10-1 and TRBJ2-1; tentative D call: TRBD2 (5 bases). The germline V and J ends were trimmed by 0 bases and 1 base, with 10 bases remaining between them. The CDR3 extends over 16 amino acids. Germline CDR1 and CDR2: WNHNN and SYGVQD (reference sequence). CDR3 amino acids: CASSESQLGSYNEQFF. In DNA form, the CDR3 reads TGCGCCAGCAGTGAGTCCCAACTAGGGTCCTACAATGAGCAGTTCTTC.

The chain has TRBV28 and TRBJ1-5; D unresolved. Trimming pared 6 bases from V and 2 bases from J, leaving 8 bases between. The CDR3 has 13 residues. Germline CDR1 and CDR2: MDHEN and SYDVKM. CDR3 sequence (DNA): TGTGCCAGCAGGGTGAGTGGCAATCAGCCCCAGCATTTT. It translates to CASRVSGNQPQHF.

The chain combines TRBV4-1 with TRBJ2-7; D is possibly TRBD2 (5 bases). CDR3 length equals 14 residues. The V and J ends lost 0 bases and 6 bases respectively, with 12 bases between them. Germline CDR1 and CDR2: MGHRA and YSYEKL. DNA of the CDR3: TGCGCCAGCAGCCAAGATGAACAGCGGCCCGAGCAGTACTTC. Residues: CASSQDEQRPEQYF.

In DNA form, the CDR3 reads TGTGCCAGCAGCGTAGAGCCTTACCAAGAGACCCAGTACTTC. Translating gives CASSVEPYQETQYF. The chain links TRBV9 to TRBJ2-5, with no clear D. There are 14 residues in the CDR3. The germline gives CDR1 SGDLS, CDR2 YYNGEE. Trimming shortened V by 0 bases and J by 0 bases, and 6 bases separated the two germline ends.

The J gene is TRBJ1-1, the V gene TRBV19; the D is unclear. Trimming cost V 3 bases and J 4 bases, with 9 bases left between them. The germline V gene encodes CDR1 LNHDA and CDR2 SQIVND (reference sequence). The CDR3 loop spans 13 amino acids. CDR3 sequence: CASSISPGTEAFF. CDR3 nucleotides: TGTGCCAGTAGTATTAGTCCGGGCACTGAAGCTTTCTTT.

The chain recombines TRBV11-2 with TRBJ2-7; D gene ambiguous. The CDR3 has 13 amino acids. V was pared by 7 bases and J by 6 bases, with 16 bases between. From germline, CDR1 is SGHAT and CDR2 FQNNGV. CDR3 protein: CASTPRMGVEQYF. Here the CDR3 DNA reads TGTGCCAGCACCCCCAGGATGGGCGTCGAGCAGTACTTC.

The chain couples TRBV4-1 to TRBJ2-7, with a possible D match to TRBD2 (5 bases). Germline CDR1 and CDR2: MGHRA and YSYEKL. CDR3 length equals 15 residues. V gave up 2 bases and J gave up 0 bases, with 11 bases separating them. CDR3 in DNA: TGCGCCAGCAGCCAACGTCCGAGCGGCTCCTACGAGCAGTACTTC. It encodes CASSQRPSGSYEQYF.

This clone showed up just a few times. V is TRBV27 and J is TRBJ1-1; TRBD1 agrees at 7 bases. The CDR3 consists of 14 residues. V was clipped by 5 bases and J by 5 bases; unmatched bases: 8. Germline V gene sequence: CDR1 MNHEY, CDR2 SMNVEV (reference sequence). The chain's CDR3 is CASSPTGARTEAFF. The CDR3 coding sequence is TGTGCCAGCAGTCCAACAGGGGCGAGGACTGAAGCTTTCTTT.

This chain joins TRBV5-4 and TRBJ1-1, with TRBD1 matching over 7 bases. The CDR3 is 15 amino acids. V dropped 0 bases and J dropped 4; count of bases not matched to a gene: 6. CDR1 is SGHNT and CDR2 is YYREEE in the germline V gene (reference sequence). This CDR3 reads CASSLEGARTTEAFF. In nucleotides, the CDR3 is TGTGCCAGCAGCTTGGAGGGGGCGAGGACCACTGAAGCTTTCTTT.

This clone was observed a few times. The chain links TRBV6-5 to TRBJ1-5; tentatively, D is TRBD1 (6 bases). V lost 5 bases and J lost 6, with 11 bases in between. This CDR3 is 13 amino acids long. Germline CDR1 reads MNHEY; CDR2 reads SVGAGI. The CDR3 sequence is CASSDTGFQPQHF. The CDR3 region has the DNA TGTGCCAGCAGTGATACAGGGTTTCAGCCCCAGCATTTT.

The count of this clone is one. In nucleotides, the CDR3 is TGTGCCAGCAGTCTCCTGACAGGCATGAACACTGAAGCTTTCTTT. It codes for CASSLLTGMNTEAFF. The V gene is TRBV27, the J gene TRBJ1-1; possible D gene TRBD1, 6 bases. This CDR3 is built from 15 residues. The V and J ends lost 5 bases and 0 bases respectively, with 13 bases between them. Germline assignment: CDR1 MNHEY and CDR2 SMNVEV (reference sequence).

V is TRBV11-2 and J is TRBJ2-1, with TRBD2 as a possible D gene (6 bases). V shed 3 bases and J shed 12 bases, with 27 bases lying between them. The CDR3 is 17 residues long. The V gene's germline CDR1 is SGHAT and CDR2 FQNNGV. The CDR3 sequence is CASSFDPMGVAARRQFF. The DNA for the CDR3 is TGTGCCAGCAGCTTCGATCCCATGGGGGTAGCGGCTCGAAGGCAGTTCTTC. Drawing the rest from reference TRBV11-2 and TRBJ2-1, the complete variable domain is EAGVAQSPRYKIIEKRQSVAFWCNPISGHATLYWYQQILGQGPKLLIQFQNNGVVDDSQLPKDRFSAERLKGVDSTLKIQPAKLEDSAVYLCASSFDPMGVAARRQFFGPGTRLTVL.

The chain combines TRBV4-2 with TRBJ1-5, with D possibly TRBD1 on 5 matching bases. CDR1 and CDR2 from the germline V gene are LGHNA and YNFKEQ. Trimming shortened V by 0 bases and J by 6 bases, and 12 bases separated the two germline ends. The CDR3 extends over 15 amino acids. In DNA form, the CDR3 reads TGTGCCAGCAGCCAAGATTTGGGGGGGACTCAGCCCCAGCATTTT. As protein: CASSQDLGGTQPQHF.

The chain employs TRBV30 and TRBJ2-3; 13 bases are a match to TRBD2. The CDR3 consists of 16 residues. V lost 4 bases, J lost 6 bases, and 10 bases stayed unmatched. Germline lookup yields CDR1 GTSNPN and CDR2 SVGIG (reference sequence). CDR3 protein: CAWNRDGLAGADTQYF. CDR3 nucleotide sequence: TGTGCCTGGAACAGGGACGGACTAGCGGGAGCGGATACGCAGTATTTT.

The CDR3 bases are TGTGCCAGCAGTTACAGGGACAGGGCCAACACTGAAGCTTTCTTT. Protein sequence: CASSYRDRANTEAFF. J is TRBJ1-1 and V is TRBV6-5; 9 bases align to TRBD1. Looked up from germline, CDR1 is MNHEY and CDR2 is SVGAGI. This CDR3 region has 15 residues. Trimming at V came to 2 bases and at J to 2 bases, leaving 3 bases not matched to a gene.

This chain links TRBV4-1 with TRBJ2-3; weak D call: TRBD1 (6 bases). The V end was cut by 3 bases, the J end by 1 base, with 14 bases between. CDR3 length: 16 residues. Germline values: CDR1 MGHRA, CDR2 YSYEKL. CDR3 in DNA: TGCGCCAGCAGCCAGATACAGGGAATGGGCACAGATACGCAGTATTTT. Translated, it gives CASSQIQGMGTDTQYF.

This clone was seen once. The chain has TRBV7-6 and TRBJ2-7, with D uncertain. Germline loops: CDR1 SGHVS, CDR2 FNYEAQ. V shed 5 bases and J shed 6 bases, with 14 bases lying between them. The CDR3 has 13 amino acids. The CDR3 here is CASSQTNLGEQYF. CDR3 nucleotides: TGTGCCAGCAGCCAAACTAATTTGGGCGAGCAGTACTTC.

In this sample, this clone turned up a few times. This rearrangement joins TRBV6-5 to TRBJ1-4; 8 nucleotides agree with TRBD1. Germline trimming cut 2 bases from V and 4 bases from J; bases unmatched to any gene: 6. CDR3 length: 16 residues. Germline CDR1 and CDR2: MNHEY and SVGAGI. CDR3 DNA sequence: TGTGCCAGCAGTTACCAGTACAGGGGGAATAATGAAAAACTGTTTTTT. Residues: CASSYQYRGNNEKLFF.

Here the CDR3 DNA reads TGTGCCAGCAGCCCGGGACAGTCTTACAATGAGCAGTTCTTC. Encoded protein: CASSPGQSYNEQFF. The J gene is TRBJ2-1, the V gene TRBV14; 7 nucleotides line up with TRBD1. V lost 4 bases and J lost 4; bases outside the gene matches: 4. Germline V gene lookup returns CDR1 SGHDN and CDR2 FVKESK. The CDR3 covers 14 residues. Filled out from reference TRBV14 and TRBJ2-1, the complete variable domain reads EAGVTQFPSHSVIEKGQTVTLRCDPISGHDNLYWYRRVMGKEIKFLLHFVKESKQDESGMPNNRFLAERTGGTYSTLKVQPAELEDSGVYFCASSPGQSYNEQFFGPGTRLTVL.

The chain has TRBV7-8 and TRBJ2-3; perhaps TRBD1 as D (5 bases). Trimming left V 8 bases short and J 6 bases short, with 18 bases between. This CDR3 comprises 14 residues. Per germline, CDR1 SGHVS and CDR2 FQNEAQ. CDR3 sequence reads: CASRPDSFWDTQYF. The CDR3 coding sequence is TGTGCCAGCCGCCCCGACAGTTTCTGGGATACGCAGTATTTT.